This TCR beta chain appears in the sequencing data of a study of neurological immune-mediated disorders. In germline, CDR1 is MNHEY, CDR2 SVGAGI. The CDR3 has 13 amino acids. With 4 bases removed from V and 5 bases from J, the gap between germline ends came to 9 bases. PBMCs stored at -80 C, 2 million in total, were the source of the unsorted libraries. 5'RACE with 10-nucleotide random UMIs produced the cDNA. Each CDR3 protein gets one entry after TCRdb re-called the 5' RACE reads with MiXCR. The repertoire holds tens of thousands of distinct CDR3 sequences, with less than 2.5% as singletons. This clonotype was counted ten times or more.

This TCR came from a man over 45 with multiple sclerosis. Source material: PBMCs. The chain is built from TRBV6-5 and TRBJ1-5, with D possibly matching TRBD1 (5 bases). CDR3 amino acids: CASSSTEDQPQHF. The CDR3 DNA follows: TGTGCCAGCAGTTCGACAGAAGATCAGCCCCAGCATTTT.